The 18 T cell receptor beta chains reported below all come from one sample, sequenced in a study of T cell repertoires in ileal Crohn's disease (dated by TCRdb to between 2019 and 2020). The time point label of this sample denotes: proximal margin of the surgical specimen (macroscopically non-inflamed). The method was the immunoSEQ multiplex PCR assay. Sourced from immuneACCESS, this table was stored by TCRdb with only in-frame sequences that have V and J called. A share of the clones is absent; for the studies checked, an unresolved V gene accounts for under half, and the remainder has no known explanation. The sample profile shows 5,500 to 8,500 clones; roughly 74% of them were found once. The top ten clonotypes cover around 9% of the sample. Sequencing was carried out using ileal tissue. All receptors derive from an adult with Crohn's disease.

The rearrangement uses TRBV28 and TRBJ1-2; D perhaps matches TRBD1 (6 bases). Germline V gene data show CDR1 as MDHEN and CDR2 as SYDVKM. V was shortened by 4 bases and J by 4 bases, with 19 bases between the two germline ends. CDR3 length: 16 residues. The CDR3 reads CASSSPAGAAGYGYTF. The DNA for the CDR3 is TGTGCCAGCAGTTCCCCGGCGGGGGCGGCGGGCTATGGCTACACCTTC.

In this sample, this clone is medium-sized. This rearrangement joins TRBV5-1 to TRBJ1-1; weak D call: TRBD1 (5 bases). Between the trimmed V and J ends, which lost 5 bases and 9 bases, there was a span of 32 bases. The germline CDR1 and CDR2 sequences are SGHRS and YFSETQ. This CDR3 comprises 18 residues. Here the CDR3 reads CASRPGLYISGGNEKAFF. Here the CDR3 DNA reads TGCGCCAGCAGGCCGGGATTATATATCTCTGGGGGGAATGAGAAAGCTTTCTTT.

The chain carries TRBV7-8 and TRBJ2-1; 10 positions agree with TRBD2. The junction had 4 bases not matched to a gene; V was cut back by 2 bases and J by 0 bases. The CDR3 runs to 17 residues. The V gene's germline CDR1 is SGHVS and CDR2 FQNEAQ. The DNA of the CDR3 is TGTGCCAGCAGCTTAACTAGCGGGATAACCTCCTACAATGAGCAGTTCTTC. Translating it yields CASSLTSGITSYNEQFF. Together with reference TRBV7-8 and TRBJ2-1, the CDR3 gives the full variable domain: GAGVSQSPRYKVAKRGQDVALRCDPISGHVSLFWYQQALGQGPEFLTYFQNEAQLDKSGLPSDRFFAERPEGSVSTLKIQRTQQEDSAVYLCASSLTSGITSYNEQFFGPGTRLTVL.

This clone turned up a few times. This chain uses TRBV27 with TRBJ2-1, with unresolved D. The ends were cut back, 0 bases at V and 5 bases at J, with 5 bases in the middle. CDR3 size: 13 residues. Germline V gives CDR1 MNHEY, CDR2 SMNVEV (reference sequence). CDR3 sequence (DNA): TGTGCCAGCAGTTTATCATTTGACAATGAGCAGTTCTTC. Its translation: CASSLSFDNEQFF.

The rearrangement uses TRBV9 and TRBJ1-2, with a weak D call TRBD1 (5 bases). There are 14 residues in the CDR3. CDR1 is SGDLS, CDR2 YYNGEE, per germline. With 0 bases removed from V and 4 bases from J, the gap between germline ends came to 10 bases. This CDR3 reads CASSVAGGSYGYTF. For the CDR3, the DNA is TGTGCCAGCAGCGTAGCGGGGGGGAGCTATGGCTACACCTTC. Using reference TRBV9 and TRBJ1-2 for the parts outside the CDR3, the full variable domain is DSGVTQTPKHLITATGQRVTLRCSPRSGDLSVYWYQQSLDQGLQFLIQYYNGEERAKGNILERFSAQQFPDLHSELNLSSLELGDSALYFCASSVAGGSYGYTFGSGTRLTVV.

V usage is TRBV5-5 and J usage is TRBJ2-7; 8 nucleotides align to TRBD2. Per germline, CDR1 SGHKS and CDR2 YYEKEE (reference sequence). The CDR3 is 15 amino acids. V trimming: 5 bases; J trimming: 0 bases; junction bases outside the gene matches: 7. This CDR3 is CASRLGTRSSYEQYF. The CDR3 DNA sequence: TGTGCCAGCAGGCTTGGGACTAGGAGCTCCTACGAGCAGTACTTC. The variable domain in full, with the rest retrieved from reference TRBV5-5 and TRBJ2-7, is DAGVTQSPTHLIKTRGQQVTLRCSPISGHKSVSWYQQVLGQGPQFIFQYYEKEERGRGNFPDRFSARQFPNYSSELNVNALLLGDSALYLCASRLGTRSSYEQYFGPGTRLTVT.

This sequence joins TRBV10-3 and TRBJ1-1; 9 positions agree with TRBD1. The CDR3 spans 14 residues. CDR1 is ENHRY, CDR2 SYGVKD, per germline. V lost 6 bases and J lost 9; bases outside the gene matches: 11. CDR3: CAISLAQGAEKAFF. The CDR3 DNA reads as TGTGCCATCAGCCTTGCACAGGGGGCAGAAAAAGCTTTCTTT.

The rearrangement links TRBV6-1 to TRBJ2-7, with D tentatively TRBD2 (6 bases). CDR1 is MNHNS and CDR2 is SASEGT in the germline V gene. V dropped 10 bases and J dropped 0 bases, with 13 bases sitting between them. The CDR3 length is 13 residues. This CDR3 is CATVEGSSYEQYF. CDR3 DNA sequence: TGTGCCACGGTGGAGGGGAGCTCCTACGAGCAGTACTTC.

The chain couples TRBV30 to TRBJ2-2; D unresolved. The germline V and J ends were trimmed by 4 bases and 2 bases, with 14 bases remaining between them. This CDR3 has 15 residues. Germline loops: CDR1 GTSNPN, CDR2 SVGIG (reference sequence). The CDR3 DNA reads TGTGCCTGGATGGACGGCCAGATAAACACCGGGGAGCTGTTTTTT. As protein: CAWMDGQINTGELFF.

This clone was detected only once. The CDR3: CASSLRDPNEQFF. The CDR3 bases are TGTGCCAGCAGCTTAAGGGACCCCAATGAGCAGTTCTTC. The V gene is TRBV5-8, the J gene TRBJ2-1; D tentatively fits TRBD1 or TRBD2 (5 bases each). The V end lost 2 bases, the J end lost 6 bases, and 9 bases lay between the germline ends. CDR3 size: 13 residues. Germline V gene lookup returns CDR1 SGHTS and CDR2 YDEGEE.

The chain is built from TRBV7-3 and TRBJ2-5; 7 bases are shared with TRBD1. J lost 2 bases, V lost 5 bases, and 5 bases had no gene match. CDR1 is SGHTA, CDR2 FQGTGA, per germline. CDR3 length equals 14 residues. The chain's CDR3 is CASSPGTEQETQYF. CDR3 in DNA: TGTGCCAGCAGCCCCGGGACAGAACAAGAGACCCAGTACTTC.

A note on this clone: The identical CDR3 is also encoded by other nucleotide sequences in the sample. The chain carries TRBV6-1 and TRBJ1-1; D gene uncertain. CDR3 length: 14 residues. CDR1 MNHNS and CDR2 SASEGT come from the germline V gene. V lost 3 bases and J 5 bases, leaving 13 bases between the germline ends. This chain's CDR3 is CASSDEGRLTEAFF. The CDR3 region has the DNA TGTGCCAGCAGTGACGAGGGCAGGCTGACTGAAGCTTTCTTT.

The chain couples TRBV6-6 to TRBJ2-1; D perhaps matches TRBD2 (6 bases). This CDR3 comprises 14 residues. CDR1 and CDR2 (germline): MNHNY, SVGAGI (reference sequence). Trimming removed 0 bases at V and 8 bases at J, with 11 bases between. As DNA, the CDR3 is TGTGCCAGCAGTTACTCGGGAACTAGCCATGAGCAGTTCTTC. Translation gives CASSYSGTSHEQFF.

This clone was observed a handful of times. This sequence joins TRBV5-1 and TRBJ2-7; D perhaps matches TRBD1 (7 bases). Trimming removed 5 bases from V and 3 bases from J, with 21 bases in between. CDR1 is SGHRS, CDR2 YFSETQ, per germline. This CDR3 has 16 amino acids. In DNA form, the CDR3 reads TGCGCCAGCAGTCCCAAAGTCAGGGGGGTAGGCTACGAGCAGTACTTC. Translating it yields CASSPKVRGVGYEQYF.

This clone has just a few counts. CDR3 nucleotides: TGTGCCAGCAGCCCCGACAGAGGACTAGTCGGGCGCACAGATACGCAGTATTTT. This codes for CASSPDRGLVGRTDTQYF. The chain carries TRBV5-6 and TRBJ2-3; 7 positions match TRBD2. CDR3 length: 18 amino acids. V dropped 4 bases and J dropped 1; count of bases not matched to a gene: 15. The germline V gene has CDR1 SGHDT and CDR2 YYEEEE.

V gene TRBV13 combines with J gene TRBJ2-5; 7 bases fit TRBD2. With V trimmed by 5 bases and J by 5 bases, 8 bases remained unmatched. This CDR3 has 14 residues. Germline V CDR1 and CDR2: PRHDT, FYEKMQ (reference sequence). CDR3 in amino acids: CASSGAGVVETQYF. In nucleotides, the CDR3 is TGTGCCAGCAGCGGGGCGGGAGTGGTGGAGACCCAGTACTTC.

The rearrangement links TRBV7-2 to TRBJ1-5; D unresolved. Germline assignment: CDR1 SGHTA and CDR2 FQGNSA. The CDR3 runs 15 residues. The germline V and J ends were trimmed by 3 bases and 11 bases, with 20 bases remaining between them. The CDR3 nucleotides read TGTGCCAGCAGCTTTGCCAGCCCGGGAAATTTAGCCCAGCATTTT. Translated: CASSFASPGNLAQHF.

The chain recombines TRBV2 with TRBJ2-1; 9 nucleotides align to TRBD1. CDR3 length equals 13 residues. Trimming at V came to 7 bases and at J to 7 bases, leaving 5 bases not matched to a gene. The germline gives CDR1 SNHLY, CDR2 FYNNEI. Written as DNA, the CDR3 is TGTGCCAGCAAGGGACAGGGTAGTAATGAGCAGTTCTTC. Protein sequence: CASKGQGSNEQFF.